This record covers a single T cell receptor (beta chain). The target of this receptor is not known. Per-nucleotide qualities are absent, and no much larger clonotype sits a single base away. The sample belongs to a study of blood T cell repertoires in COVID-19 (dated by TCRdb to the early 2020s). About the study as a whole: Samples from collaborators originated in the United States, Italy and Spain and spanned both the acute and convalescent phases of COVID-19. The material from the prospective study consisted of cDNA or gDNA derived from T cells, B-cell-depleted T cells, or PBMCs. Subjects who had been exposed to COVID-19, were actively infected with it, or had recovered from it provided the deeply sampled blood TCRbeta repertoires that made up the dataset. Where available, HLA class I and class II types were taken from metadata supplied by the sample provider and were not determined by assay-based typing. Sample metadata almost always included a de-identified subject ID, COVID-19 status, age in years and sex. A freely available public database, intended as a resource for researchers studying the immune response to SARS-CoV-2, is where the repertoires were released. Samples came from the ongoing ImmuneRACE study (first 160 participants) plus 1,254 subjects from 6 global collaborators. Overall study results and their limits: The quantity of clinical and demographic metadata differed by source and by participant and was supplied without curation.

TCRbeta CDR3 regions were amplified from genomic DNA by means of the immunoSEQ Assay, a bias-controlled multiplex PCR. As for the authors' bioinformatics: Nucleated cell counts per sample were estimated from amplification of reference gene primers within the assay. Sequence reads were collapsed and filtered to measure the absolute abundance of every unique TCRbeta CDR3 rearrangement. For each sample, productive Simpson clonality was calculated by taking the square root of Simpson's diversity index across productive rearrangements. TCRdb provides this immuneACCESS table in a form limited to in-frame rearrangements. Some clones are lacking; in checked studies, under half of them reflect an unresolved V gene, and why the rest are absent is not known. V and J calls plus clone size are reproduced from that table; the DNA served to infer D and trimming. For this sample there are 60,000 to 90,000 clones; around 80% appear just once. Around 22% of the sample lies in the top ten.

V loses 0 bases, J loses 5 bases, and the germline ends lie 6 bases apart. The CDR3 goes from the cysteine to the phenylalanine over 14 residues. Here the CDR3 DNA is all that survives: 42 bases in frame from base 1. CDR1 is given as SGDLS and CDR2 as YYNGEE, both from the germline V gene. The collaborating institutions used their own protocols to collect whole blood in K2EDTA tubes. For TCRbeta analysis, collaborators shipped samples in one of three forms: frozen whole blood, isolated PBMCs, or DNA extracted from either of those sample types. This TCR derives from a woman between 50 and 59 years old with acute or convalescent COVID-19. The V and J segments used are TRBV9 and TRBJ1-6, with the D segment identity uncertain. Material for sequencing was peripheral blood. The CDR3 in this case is CASSVVEDNSPLHF. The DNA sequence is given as TGTGCCAGCAGCGTAGTAGAAGATAATTCACCCCTCCACTTT.